This record concerns one T cell receptor beta chain sequence. Antigen unknown. The data were produced by immunoSEQ multiplex PCR, yet TCRdb's version contains in-frame clones alone and is incomplete. The sample lists 300,000 to 450,000 clones, about 91% occurring once. The data belong to a study of Ad26.COV2.S vaccination and SARS-CoV-2 variants. The CDR3 has 14 residues. Between the trimmed V and J ends, which lost 1 base and 2 bases, there was a span of 5 bases. Per germline, CDR1 LGHNA and CDR2 YSLEER. Notes on the study in general: There was reportedly substantial breadth in spike-specific CD8+ and CD4+ T cell responses after vaccination. Total T cell responses were possibly underestimated by TCR breadth and depth analyses. Whether participants received vaccine or placebo, their non-spike TCR breadth was similar.

The chain is built from TRBV4-3 and TRBJ2-2; D uncertain. The sequences come from peripheral blood, collected after recovery from COVID-19. This TCR was sampled from a human donor who had recovered from COVID-19. The CDR3 DNA sequence: TGCGCCAGCAGCCAAGTTTTTAACACCGGGGAGCTGTTTTTT. Translated: CASSQVFNTGELFF.